Listed below are T cell receptor beta chains from one sample, sequenced in a study of T cell changes during pregnancy in multiple sclerosis. Sequencing used immunoSEQ multiplex PCR; TCRdb keeps in-frame clones, though not all of them. There are about 110,000 clones in the sample; approximately 89% occur only once, and 3% to 3.5% lies in the top ten. Sequencing used peripheral blood, obtained after pregnancy. The source is a female donor with multiple sclerosis, enrolled in a pregnancy study. CDR3s leave out the opening cysteine and the closing phenylalanine or tryptophan. A D gene is named only where the DNA matches it firmly.

TRBD1,TRBV29-1,TRBJ1-6,SVVADRERYNSPLH
TRBD1,TRBV5-1,TRBJ1-2,ASSPEAGTGYGYT
.,TRBV27,TRBJ1-2,ASSIWGGNPYGYT
TRBD2,TRBV4-1,TRBJ2-1,ASSGGGNNEQF
.,TRBV6-6,TRBJ1-5,ASTLTDQPQH
.,TRBV5-1,TRBJ2-1,ASSLRGGAYNEQF
TRBD1,TRBV16,TRBJ1-1,ASSFRGGSAF
TRBD2,TRBV10-3,TRBJ2-7,AIGMREGNSYSYEQY
.,TRBV11-1,TRBJ1-6,ASSSTEWGDLLDSPLH
.,TRBV6-1,TRBJ2-7,ASSPRGPGGYEQY
.,TRBV29-1,TRBJ1-1,SVGPDSLNTEAF
TRBD2,TRBV6-4,TRBJ2-3,ASSDSSGGAPDTQY
.,TRBV13,TRBJ1-4,ASSMLGVEKLF
.,TRBV25-1,TRBJ1-5,ASSETGFNQPQH
TRBD1,TRBV6-6,TRBJ1-5,ASSATGTGDQPQH
.,TRBV5-6,TRBJ2-1,ASSLAGSYNEQF